The 10 T cell receptor beta chains given below trace back to one sample, sequenced in a study of shared clonotypes between healthy human individuals. Sequencing was performed with immunoSEQ multiplex PCR; in TCRdb, only in-frame clones are kept and a portion is missing. The sample lists 1,100,000 or so clones, 75% to 85% occurring once. Sequencing used memory CD4+ T cells from PBMCs. Subset noted: CD45RA-negative fraction. The receptor source for this set is a man younger than 30 in good health. Some clones in this sample may be carry-over from other donors' samples.

This CDR3 is CASSLESYSVYEQYF. The CDR3 DNA sequence: TGCGCCAGCAGCTTGGAGTCCTACAGTGTCTACGAGCAGTACTTC. The rearrangement links TRBV5-1 to TRBJ2-7; D gene ambiguous. The CDR3 covers 15 residues. Germline CDR1 is SGHRS and CDR2 is YFSETQ. The V gene lost 0 bases and the J gene lost 3 bases, with 13 bases spanning the gap.

The gene calls are TRBV11-2 and TRBJ1-2; TRBD1 is a possible D gene (6 bases). The CDR3 is 14 amino acids. Trimming pared 5 bases from V and 2 bases from J, leaving 12 bases between. Germline V gives CDR1 SGHAT, CDR2 FQNNGV. DNA for the CDR3: TGTGCCAGCAGCCTACAGGGATTAAACTATGGCTACACCTTC. As protein: CASSLQGLNYGYTF. Filled out from reference TRBV11-2 and TRBJ1-2, the complete variable domain reads EAGVAQSPRYKIIEKRQSVAFWCNPISGHATLYWYQQILGQGPKLLIQFQNNGVVDDSQLPKDRFSAERLKGVDSTLKIQPAKLEDSAVYLCASSLQGLNYGYTFGSGTRLTVV.

The chain employs TRBV7-9 and TRBJ2-6, with 7 bases identical to TRBD1. Looked up from germline, CDR1 is SEHNR and CDR2 is FQNEAQ (reference sequence). The CDR3 is 16 amino acids. V lost 5 bases, J lost 0 bases, and 4 bases stayed unmatched. The CDR3 DNA follows: TGTGCCAGCAGCCCGGACAGGACCTCTGGGGCCAACGTCCTGACTTTC. Protein product: CASSPDRTSGANVLTF.

This chain joins TRBV18 and TRBJ1-1; D is ambiguous. Per germline, CDR1 KGHSH and CDR2 LQKENI. The V end lost 5 bases, the J end lost 11 bases, and 21 bases lay between the germline ends. This CDR3 has 14 residues. DNA of the CDR3: TGTGCCAGCTCAGAGGGTTTCGGTATGGTGAGGGCTTTCTTT. It yields the protein CASSEGFGMVRAFF. Filled out from reference TRBV18 and TRBJ1-1, the complete variable domain reads NAGVMQNPRHLVRRRGQEARLRCSPMKGHSHVYWYRQLPEEGLKFMVYLQKENIIDESGMPKERFSAEFPKEGPSILRIQQVVRGDSAAYFCASSEGFGMVRAFFGQGTRLTVV.

This clone was seen only a few times. The chain links TRBV6-6 to TRBJ2-1; D remains unclear. The CDR3 length is 15 residues. Germline values: CDR1 MNHNY, CDR2 SVGAGI (reference sequence). Trimming cost V 5 bases and J 0 bases, with 11 bases left between them. The CDR3 protein is CASSEKWSSYNEQFF. In DNA form, the CDR3 reads TGTGCCAGCAGTGAGAAGTGGAGCTCCTACAATGAGCAGTTCTTC.

This clone was observed a handful of times. As DNA, the CDR3 is TGTGCCAGCAGCTCTTGGGACAGGCCCCAAGAGACCCAGTACTTC. Residues: CASSSWDRPQETQYF. The V gene is TRBV7-6, the J gene TRBJ2-5; 8 positions agree with TRBD1. The V gene end was trimmed by 4 bases and the J gene end by 1 base; junction bases not matched to a gene: 5. Germline V gene sequence: CDR1 SGHVS, CDR2 FNYEAQ. The CDR3 runs to 15 residues.

This clone was observed a handful of times. This may be a read error: a much more frequent sequence differs by one nucleotide. Within the sample, other DNA sequences also encode this same CDR3. This rearrangement joins TRBV7-9 to TRBJ1-1, with 7 bases identical to TRBD1. The trim removed 4 bases at V and 3 bases at J, leaving 2 bases unmatched. Germline V gene data show CDR1 as SEHNR and CDR2 as FQNEAQ (reference sequence). The CDR3 loop spans 13 amino acids. The CDR3 sequence is CASSSQGDTEAFF. In DNA form, the CDR3 reads TGTGCCAGCAGCTCCCAGGGGGACACTGAAGCTTTCTTT. Combining the CDR3 with reference TRBV7-9 and TRBJ1-1 gives the whole variable domain DTGVSQNPRHKITKRGQNVTFRCDPISEHNRLYWYRQTLGQGPEFLTYFQNEAQLEKSRLLSDRFSAERPKGSFSTLEIQRTEQGDSAMYLCASSSQGDTEAFFGQGTRLTVV.

The chain recombines TRBV5-5 with TRBJ1-1; no definite D call. V gave up 0 bases and J gave up 1 base, with 10 bases separating them. The V gene's germline CDR1 is SGHKS and CDR2 YYEKEE (reference sequence). This CDR3 is built from 15 residues. The CDR3 nucleotides are TGTGCCAGCAGCTTGGAGTCAGGACCGAACACTGAAGCTTTCTTT. As protein: CASSLESGPNTEAFF.

The rearrangement joins TRBV7-3 to TRBJ2-3; TRBD2 matches at 9 bases. Trimming at V came to 3 bases and at J to 6 bases, leaving 10 bases not matched to a gene. Germline lookup yields CDR1 SGHTA and CDR2 FQGTGA. This CDR3 has 16 residues. The CDR3 nucleotides read TGTGCCAGCAGCTTCGATGCTAGCGGGATGATGGATACGCAGTATTTT. Protein: CASSFDASGMMDTQYF.

The chain joins TRBV30 to TRBJ2-1; D is possibly TRBD2 (5 bases). This CDR3 contains 15 residues. CDR1 and CDR2 from the germline V gene are GTSNPN and SVGIG (reference sequence). Trimming left V 5 bases short and J 4 bases short, with 18 bases between. In DNA, the CDR3 is TGTGCCTGGGGGAGAGCCGCGGTCATTTACAATGAGCAGTTCTTC. This translates into CAWGRAAVIYNEQFF.